A single sample is the source of the 19 T cell receptor beta chains below, sequenced in a study of tumor and adjacent non-tumor tissue in lung cancer. The library came from three nested PCR rounds adapted from ARM-PCR protocols. TCRdb analysed the multiplex PCR reads with MiXCR anew, one entry per CDR3 protein. The repertoire holds some 51,000 distinct CDR3 sequences, around 60% seen once, with over 25% in the top ten. RNA was extracted from bulk tissue without any cell sorting. Distant lung tissue was collected more than 3 cm away from the tumor edge. The sequenced sample was distant non-tumor lung tissue. All receptors come from a woman aged 65 to 85 with non-small cell lung cancer.

This clonotype was observed a single time. The CDR3 does not end in the conserved phenylalanine or tryptophan, so this is likely a read error. CDR3 region: CSASVGKETQYL. DNA of the CDR3: TGCAGTGCTAGCGTTGGGAAAGAGACCCAGTACTTA. The V call is TRBV20-1, the J call TRBJ2-5; D remains unclear. Germline V gene data show CDR1 as DFQATT and CDR2 as SNEGSKA (reference sequence). This CDR3 comprises 12 residues. Deletions cut 3 bases from V and 3 bases from J, with 8 bases between.

Concerning this clonotype: Since the CDR3 does not end with the conserved phenylalanine or tryptophan, this likely comes from a read error. This chain uses TRBV5-1 with TRBJ1-1; TRBD1 aligns across 10 bases. Germline-derived CDR1 and CDR2 are SGHRS and YFSETQ. The ends lost 3 bases at V and 0 bases at J; junction bases unmatched: 2. This CDR3 is built from 15 residues. In nucleotides, the CDR3 is TGCGCCAGCAGCTGGGGACAGGGGTTGAACACTGAAGCTTTCATT. This encodes CASSWGQGLNTEAFI.

This clonotype was seen a single time. One junction end disagrees with the germline gene, perhaps due to a read error. The chain combines TRBV6-1 with TRBJ2-4; no firm D call. Per germline, CDR1 MNHNS and CDR2 SASEGT. This CDR3 has 18 amino acids. The CDR3 bases are TGCGCCAGCAGTGTCTCCCCCAACACGGGTTCGGCCAAAAACATTCAGTACTTC. It is translated as CASSVSPNTGSAKNIQYF.

A remark on this clonotype: A much larger clone is a single base away; this may be a read error. The chain is built from TRBV28 and TRBJ2-1; 7 bases agree with TRBD1. CDR3 length equals 15 residues. Germline CDR1 reads MDHEN; CDR2 reads SYDVKM. CDR3 amino acids: CASSLSYRGYNEHFF. The CDR3 nucleotides are TGTGCCAGCAGTTTATCCTACAGGGGTTACAATGAGCACTTCTTC.

The chain combines TRBV5-1 with TRBJ2-2, with TRBD1 matching over 8 bases. V was clipped by 4 bases and J by 11 bases; unmatched bases: 16. This CDR3 is built from 16 residues. CDR1 is SGHRS, CDR2 YFSETQ, per germline. CDR3 in DNA: TGCGCCAGCAGCGACGGACAGGGAGTATGGACCGAAGAGCTGTTTTTT. It yields the protein CASSDGQGVWTEELFF.

This clonotype appeared once. This chain links TRBV7-8 with TRBJ2-7; TRBD1 might be the D (5 bases). V dropped 7 bases and J dropped 0 bases, with 28 bases sitting between them. Germline V gives CDR1 SGHVS, CDR2 FQNEAQ. The CDR3 covers 19 residues. The CDR3 coding sequence is TGTGCCAGCAACTCAACAAGGGTGGGGCTCCTACGCTCCTCCTACGAGCAGTACTTC. It is translated as CASNSTRVGLLRSSYEQYF. Variable domain in full (rest from reference TRBV7-8 and TRBJ2-7): GAGVSQSPRYKVAKRGQDVALRCDPISGHVSLFWYQQALGQGPEFLTYFQNEAQLDKSGLPSDRFFAERPEGSVSTLKIQRTQQEDSAVYLCASNSTRVGLLRSSYEQYFGPGTRLTVT.

This clonotype was seen more than once but under ten times. V gene TRBV7-8 combines with J gene TRBJ2-7; 7 bases fit TRBD2. The CDR3 consists of 12 residues. Germline assignment: CDR1 SGHVS and CDR2 FQNEAQ. The V segment lost 5 bases and the J segment 6 bases; nucleotides outside the gene matches: 4. Here the CDR3 reads CASSPPGGEQYF. CDR3 DNA sequence: TGTGCCAGCAGCCCCCCGGGAGGCGAGCAGTACTTC.

For this clonotype: The junction departs from germline at one end; a sequencing error may be responsible. V gene TRBV5-1 combines with J gene TRBJ2-5; unclear D gene. Germline CDR1 reads SGHRS; CDR2 reads YFSETQ. The CDR3 spans 14 residues. CDR3 residues: CASSSHNVQETQSF. The CDR3 nucleotides read TGCGCCAGCAGCTCCCATAATGTCCAAGAGACCCAGTCCTTC.

Turning to this clonotype: Germline and junction disagree at one end, which may indicate a read error. The chain combines TRBV6-6 with TRBJ2-5, with 16 bases fitting TRBD2. Germline values: CDR1 MNHNY, CDR2 SVGAGI (reference sequence). CDR3 size: 19 residues. The CDR3 nucleotides are TGTGCCAGCAGTTATTCGGGACTAGCGGGAGGGGGTTTCCAAGAGACCCTGTACTTC. Translated: CASSYSGLAGGGFQETLYF.

About this clonotype: Relative to the germline gene, one junction end is altered; a read error may explain this. The chain joins TRBV11-3 to TRBJ2-1; 9 bases are shared with TRBD1. The germline V gene has CDR1 SGHNT and CDR2 YENEEA. This CDR3 region has 16 residues. In DNA form, the CDR3 reads TGTGCCGGCAGCGAGGGACAGGGAGTCTCATACAATGAGCAGTTCTTC. This translates into CAGSEGQGVSYNEQFF. Supplemented by reference TRBV11-3 and TRBJ2-1, the full variable domain reads EAGVVQSPRYKIIEKKQPVAFWCNPISGHNTLYWYLQNLGQGPELLIRYENEEAVDDSQLPKDRFSAERLKGVDSTLKIQPAELGDSAVYLCAGSEGQGVSYNEQFFGPGTRLTVL.

This clonotype was counted ten times or more. The chain has TRBV11-2 and TRBJ2-7, with D tentatively TRBD2 (5 bases). Trimming left V 3 bases short and J 3 bases short, with 12 bases between. Germline assignment: CDR1 SGHAT and CDR2 FQNNGV. CDR3 length: 14 amino acids. CDR3 bases: TGTGCCAGCAGCTTGGGCCCTGGAGGCTACGAGCAGTACTTC. It specifies CASSLGPGGYEQYF. Combining the CDR3 with reference TRBV11-2 and TRBJ2-7 gives the whole variable domain EAGVAQSPRYKIIEKRQSVAFWCNPISGHATLYWYQQILGQGPKLLIQFQNNGVVDDSQLPKDRFSAERLKGVDSTLKIQPAKLEDSAVYLCASSLGPGGYEQYFGPGTRLTVT.

The CDR3 region is CASSPRQRAVSETQYF. CDR3 DNA sequence: TGTGCCAGCAGTCCCCGACAGAGGGCGGTTTCAGAGACCCAGTACTTC. V and J are TRBV28 and TRBJ2-5; perhaps D is TRBD1 or TRBD2 (5 bases each). Germline CDR1 is MDHEN and CDR2 is SYDVKM. The length of the CDR3 is 16 residues. The V gene lost 5 bases and the J gene lost 4 bases, with 20 bases spanning the gap.

Comments on this clonotype: A junction boundary mismatches the germline segment, possibly from a read error. This chain joins TRBV6-2 or TRBV6-3 and TRBJ1-1; D remains unclear. The CDR3 runs 14 residues. Germline V gene sequence: CDR1 MNHEY, CDR2 SVGEGT. The CDR3: CAGSYRLESLGAFF. CDR3 coding DNA: TGTGCCGGCAGTTACCGACTTGAGTCTCTTGGAGCTTTCTTT.

The V gene is TRBV25-1, the J gene TRBJ2-1; TRBD1 aligns across 11 bases. The V gene's germline CDR1 is MGHDK and CDR2 SYGVNS. The CDR3 loop spans 15 amino acids. The junction had 12 bases not matched to a gene; V was cut back by 4 bases and J by 13 bases. The CDR3 loop reads CASSAGQGVYSEQFF. The CDR3 bases are TGTGCCAGCAGTGCGGGACAGGGGGTCTACAGTGAACAGTTCTTC.

As concerns this clonotype: The CDR3 carries no conserved terminal phenylalanine or tryptophan, so it likely arises from a read error. It is unclear where the CDR3 begins or ends on the DNA, so no DNA is shown, and the CDR3 is as TCRdb lists it. This chain links TRBV11-1 with TRBJ2-1; the table names TRBD1, a call not compared with the DNA. The CDR3 region is 13 residues in length, termini included. Looked up from germline, CDR1 is SGHAT and CDR2 is FQDESV (reference sequence). CDR3 region: CASSYLSRGEQCY.

This clonotype is a singleton in its sample. V usage is TRBV29-1 and J usage is TRBJ2-2; D is uncertain. CDR1 and CDR2 from the germline V gene are SQVTM and ANQGSEA. Between the trimmed V and J ends, which lost 5 bases and 8 bases, there was a span of 12 bases. The CDR3 is made up of 12 amino acids. CDR3 DNA: TGCAGCGTTATCTCTGGCACGGGGGAGCTGTTTTTT. Translating it yields CSVISGTGELFF.

V and J are TRBV5-1 and TRBJ1-1; 7 bases map to TRBD1. The V gene end was trimmed by 0 bases and the J gene end by 5 bases; junction bases not matched to a gene: 7. Germline V lookup: CDR1 SGHRS, CDR2 YFSETQ. The CDR3 runs to 15 residues. CDR3 sequence (DNA): TGCGCCAGCAGCTTGGCACCAGGGGGAGGGACTGAAGCTTTCTTT. Protein sequence: CASSLAPGGGTEAFF.

This clonotype occurred once. The chain links TRBV6-5 to TRBJ1-1; D remains ambiguous. V was clipped by 9 bases and J by 7 bases, with 18 bases between them. The CDR3 contains 13 residues. Looked up from germline, CDR1 is MNHEY and CDR2 is SVGAGI. DNA for the CDR3: TGTGCCAGTAGCCTCAATTACGGGATTGAAGCTTTCTTT. Its translation: CASSLNYGIEAFF.

Only a few counts were recorded for this clonotype. CDR3 residues: CASSLWPGTGRSLGQETQYF. CDR3 sequence (DNA): TGTGCCAGCAGCTTGTGGCCCGGGACAGGGAGATCCTTGGGCCAAGAGACCCAGTACTTC. The gene calls are TRBV7-8 and TRBJ2-5, with TRBD1 identical over 9 bases. CDR3 length equals 20 residues. The J segment lost 1 base and the V segment lost 3 bases, leaving 18 bases of the junction unmatched. Germline V gene sequence: CDR1 SGHVS, CDR2 FQNEAQ. Combining the CDR3 with reference TRBV7-8 and TRBJ2-5 gives the whole variable domain GAGVSQSPRYKVAKRGQDVALRCDPISGHVSLFWYQQALGQGPEFLTYFQNEAQLDKSGLPSDRFFAERPEGSVSTLKIQRTQQEDSAVYLCASSLWPGTGRSLGQETQYFGPGTRLLVL.